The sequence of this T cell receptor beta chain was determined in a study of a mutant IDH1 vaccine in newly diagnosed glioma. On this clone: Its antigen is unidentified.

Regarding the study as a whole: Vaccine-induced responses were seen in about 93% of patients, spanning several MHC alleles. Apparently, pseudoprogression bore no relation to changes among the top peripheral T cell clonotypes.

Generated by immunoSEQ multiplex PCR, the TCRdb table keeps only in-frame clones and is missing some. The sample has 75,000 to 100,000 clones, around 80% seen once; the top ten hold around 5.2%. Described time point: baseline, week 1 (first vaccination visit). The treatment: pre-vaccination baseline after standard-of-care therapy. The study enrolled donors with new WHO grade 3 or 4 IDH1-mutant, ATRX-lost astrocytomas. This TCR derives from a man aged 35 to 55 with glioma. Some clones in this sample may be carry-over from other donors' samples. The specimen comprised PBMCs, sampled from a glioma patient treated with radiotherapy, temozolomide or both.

Here the CDR3 reads CASSPRDRFSTDTQYF. CDR3 bases: TGTGCCAGCAGCCCTAGGGACCGATTTAGCACAGATACGCAGTATTTT. The V call is TRBV7-6, the J call TRBJ2-3, with D tentatively TRBD1 or TRBD2 (5 bases each). Germline loops: CDR1 SGHVS, CDR2 FNYEAQ. The CDR3 consists of 16 residues. Trimming left V 5 bases short and J 0 bases short, with 15 bases between.